Reported below is one T cell receptor beta chain. This CDR3 is 12 amino acids long. Germline-derived CDR1 and CDR2 are LNHNV and YYDKDF (reference sequence). The V and J ends lost 4 bases and 5 bases respectively, with 8 bases between them. In the original analysis: The authors estimated nucleated cell counts from reference gene primer amplification. This table comes from immunoSEQ multiplex PCR, and its TCRdb copy is limited to in-frame clones, with some not included. The D gene and trimming were derived from the DNA, and the V and J assignments and clone size from that table. The table includes over 200,000 clones, about 80% detected once. The sample originates from a study of blood T cell repertoires in COVID-19. Study background: Samples representing acute and convalescent COVID-19 were sourced from the United States, Italy and Spain. From T cells, B-cell-depleted T cells, or PBMCs came the material, which was cDNA or gDNA.

The sample was peripheral blood. This chain connects TRBV15 to TRBJ1-2; weak D call: TRBD1 (6 bases). This receptor was obtained from a woman older than 75 with acute or convalescent COVID-19. As DNA, the CDR3 is TGTGCCACCAGCACAGACAGGTATGGCTACACCTTC. Translating it yields CATSTDRYGYTF.